Presented here are 23 T cell receptor beta chains from one specimen sequenced in a study of Graves' ophthalmopathy and Graves' hyperthyroidism. RNA transcripts were the source from which TCR beta CDR3 regions were amplified. First-round RT-PCR employed HTBI primers, with a second-round multiplex PCR after it. TCRdb reprocessed the multiplex PCR reads with MiXCR, giving one entry per CDR3 protein. Of about 210,000 distinct CDR3 sequences listed, under 30% are singletons. Sequenced: peripheral blood. The receptors originated from a man aged 50-59 years with Graves' ophthalmopathy.

This clonotype was seen at least ten times. The chain couples TRBV28 to TRBJ2-2; D is unclear. Germline V gives CDR1 MDHEN, CDR2 SYDVKM. CDR3 length: 11 residues. V lost 6 bases and J 8 bases, leaving 7 bases between the germline ends. Here the CDR3 reads CASRTIGELFF. The CDR3 nucleotides are TGTGCCAGCAGGACGATAGGGGAGCTGTTTTTT.

This clonotype was counted ten times or more. The chain employs TRBV19 and TRBJ2-7; 7 nucleotides match TRBD2. In germline, CDR1 is LNHDA, CDR2 SQIVND (reference sequence). The V segment lost 3 bases and the J segment 0 bases; nucleotides outside the gene matches: 8. This CDR3 region has 16 residues. DNA for the CDR3: TGTGCCAGTAGTATTGAGGGCCAGCGGGACTCCTACGAGCAGTACTTC. Amino acid sequence: CASSIEGQRDSYEQYF.

This clonotype has a count of ten or more. The V and J genes are TRBV7-6 and TRBJ2-5; 8 bases align to TRBD2. Germline V lookup: CDR1 SGHVS, CDR2 FNYEAQ. The CDR3 is made up of 14 amino acids. The ends lost 4 bases at V and 6 bases at J; junction bases unmatched: 7. CDR3 amino acids: CASSSPRGGQTQYF. The CDR3 DNA follows: TGTGCCAGCAGCTCCCCCCGGGGGGGACAGACCCAGTACTTC. Filled out from reference TRBV7-6 and TRBJ2-5, the complete variable domain reads GAGVSQSPRYKVTKRGQDVALRCDPISGHVSLYWYRQALGQGPEFLTYFNYEAQQDKSGLPNDRFSAERPEGSISTLTIQRTEQRDSAMYRCASSSPRGGQTQYFGPGTRLLVL.

Ten or more counts support this clonotype. This sequence joins TRBV30 and TRBJ1-3; D unclear. The CDR3 runs 13 residues. Germline assignment: CDR1 GTSNPN and CDR2 SVGIG (reference sequence). V lost 5 bases to trimming and J lost 0 bases, with 8 bases between them. CDR3 coding DNA: TGTGCCTGGTGGCCCCGCTCTGGAAACACCATATATTTT. Amino acid sequence: CAWWPRSGNTIYF.

This clonotype was found once. This rearrangement joins TRBV28 to TRBJ1-2; 7 bases agree with TRBD1. CDR1 is MDHEN, CDR2 SYDVKM, per germline. Trimming at V came to 5 bases and at J to 3 bases, leaving 6 bases not matched to a gene. The CDR3 runs to 14 residues. Here the CDR3 DNA reads TGTGCCAGCAGTCCGGTACAGGGGCACTATGGCTACACCTTC. Its protein product is CASSPVQGHYGYTF.

This sequence joins TRBV28 and TRBJ1-1; TRBD1 is a possible D gene (5 bases). CDR3 length: 13 residues. V shed 2 bases and J shed 7 bases, with 11 bases lying between them. Germline CDR1 and CDR2: MDHEN and SYDVKM. Here the CDR3 reads CASSLSRDGEAFF. CDR3 DNA sequence: TGTGCCAGCAGTTTAAGCAGGGATGGTGAAGCTTTCTTT.

This clonotype was seen many times. This chain links TRBV11-2 with TRBJ2-5; maybe TRBD2 (5 bases). Trimming took off 6 bases at V and 5 bases at J, with 16 bases between the two ends. CDR1 SGHAT and CDR2 FQNNGV come from the germline V gene. The CDR3 is 14 residues long. In DNA form, the CDR3 reads TGTGCCAGCAGATCTTTCGACTCGGGGGAGACCCAGTACTTC. Encoded protein: CASRSFDSGETQYF.

This clonotype was counted between two and nine times. The chain has TRBV15 and TRBJ1-1; TRBD1 aligns across 7 bases. There are 13 residues in the CDR3. Trimming removed 5 bases from V and 2 bases from J; junction bases left unmatched: 2. CDR1 LNHNV and CDR2 YYDKDF come from the germline V gene (reference sequence). CDR3 sequence reads: CATSGDSNTEAFF. CDR3 bases: TGTGCCACCAGCGGGGACAGCAACACTGAAGCTTTCTTT.

This rearrangement joins TRBV2 to TRBJ2-5; D might be TRBD2 (5 bases). From germline, CDR1 is SNHLY and CDR2 FYNNEI. This CDR3 comprises 13 residues. Trimming stripped 7 bases from V and 2 bases from J, with 11 bases between. As DNA, the CDR3 is TGTGCCAGCAAGAAGCGGCCACAAGAGACCCAGTACTTC. Its protein product is CASKKRPQETQYF.

This clonotype was detected many times. The V call is TRBV6-2 or TRBV6-3, the J call TRBJ1-5, with 7 bases matching TRBD1. The V gene's germline CDR1 is MNHEY and CDR2 SVGEGT. This CDR3 region has 17 residues. The V and J ends lost 1 base and 7 bases, in that order; junction bases with no gene match: 13. CDR3 loop: CASSYFRGQGESQPQHF. Written as DNA, the CDR3 is TGTGCCAGCAGTTACTTCCGTGGGCAGGGGGAATCGCAGCCCCAGCATTTT.

In its sample, this clonotype was seen many times. This chain connects TRBV28 to TRBJ2-7; no reliable D call. The V and J ends lost 6 bases and 3 bases respectively, with 15 bases between them. Germline V gene sequence: CDR1 MDHEN, CDR2 SYDVKM. CDR3 size: 14 residues. This CDR3 is CASRHGSLFYEQYF. In DNA, the CDR3 is TGTGCCAGCAGACACGGGTCTCTGTTCTACGAGCAGTACTTC.

The table lists this clonotype with a few counts. This chain links TRBV28 with TRBJ2-5; D is unclear. CDR3 length: 14 residues. The germline V gene encodes CDR1 MDHEN and CDR2 SYDVKM. V dropped 3 bases and J dropped 2 bases, with 10 bases sitting between them. Written as DNA, the CDR3 is TGTGCCAGCAGTTTGGCGAGCGTACAAGAGACCCAGTACTTC. Translated, it gives CASSLASVQETQYF.

V usage is TRBV6-1 and J usage is TRBJ2-5, with unresolved D. CDR1 is MNHNS, CDR2 SASEGT, per germline. This CDR3 contains 13 residues. V was clipped by 5 bases and J by 4 bases, with 11 bases between them. The CDR3 loop reads CASSPTGPETQYF. The CDR3 bases are TGTGCCAGCAGTCCGACGGGCCCAGAGACCCAGTACTTC.

This clonotype showed up many times. The chain couples TRBV28 to TRBJ1-2; D may be TRBD1 (6 bases). This CDR3 contains 14 residues. CDR1 is MDHEN and CDR2 is SYDVKM in the germline V gene. V lost 6 bases to trimming and J lost 5 bases, with 16 bases between them. CDR3 sequence: CASSSSQGWYGYTF. The CDR3 DNA reads TGTGCCAGCAGCTCTAGCCAGGGGTGGTATGGCTACACCTTC.

This chain joins TRBV19 and TRBJ2-5, with 10 bases identical to TRBD1. In germline, CDR1 is LNHDA, CDR2 SQIVND (reference sequence). There are 14 residues in the CDR3. The V and J ends lost 5 bases and 3 bases, in that order; junction bases with no gene match: 3. CDR3: CASSWTGGEETQYF. The CDR3 region has the DNA TGTGCCAGTAGTTGGACAGGGGGAGAAGAGACCCAGTACTTC. Filled out from reference TRBV19 and TRBJ2-5, the complete variable domain reads DGGITQSPKYLFRKEGQNVTLSCEQNLNHDAMYWYRQDPGQGLRLIYYSQIVNDFQKGDIAEGYSVSREKKESFPLTVTSAQKNPTAFYLCASSWTGGEETQYFGPGTRLLVL.

The CDR3 region has the DNA TGCAGCGTTGGTGTCGGATACTACGAGCAGTACTTC. Protein sequence: CSVGVGYYEQYF. The V and J genes are TRBV29-1 and TRBJ2-7, with D unresolved. CDR3 length equals 12 residues. Germline V CDR1 and CDR2: SQVTM, ANQGSEA. V dropped 4 bases and J dropped 3 bases, with 10 bases sitting between them.

This clonotype was recorded at least ten times. The genes are TRBV28 and TRBJ2-5, with D unresolved. Trimming stripped 7 bases from V and 4 bases from J, with 13 bases between. Germline CDR1 and CDR2: MDHEN and SYDVKM. The CDR3 spans 13 residues. The CDR3 spells CASNLPVGETQYF. Here the CDR3 DNA reads TGTGCCAGCAACCTCCCCGTTGGAGAGACCCAGTACTTC.

The rearrangement joins TRBV19 to TRBJ1-1, with TRBD1 matching 8 bases. CDR3 length: 14 residues. V lost 4 bases to trimming and J lost 6 bases; unmatched junction nucleotides: 7. The germline V gene encodes CDR1 LNHDA and CDR2 SQIVND (reference sequence). CDR3 nucleotide sequence: TGTGCCAGTAGTACTCTTACAGGGGGGGCTGAAGCTTTCTTT. Translating gives CASSTLTGGAEAFF.

The V call is TRBV12-3 or TRBV12-4, the J call TRBJ2-5, with unresolved D. The V gene lost 0 bases and the J gene lost 9 bases, with 11 bases spanning the gap. This CDR3 is built from 13 residues. CDR3 in DNA: TGTGCCAGCAGTTTAGCGGTTCAGCGATCCCAGTACTTC. This translates into CASSLAVQRSQYF.

The chain carries TRBV28 and TRBJ1-1; D not resolved. The CDR3 is made up of 14 amino acids. The germline V gene encodes CDR1 MDHEN and CDR2 SYDVKM. V lost 8 bases to trimming and J lost 2 bases, with 15 bases between them. As DNA, the CDR3 is TGTGCCAGCTGGCGCGGAGGGCTTAACACTGAAGCTTTCTTT. Its protein product is CASWRGGLNTEAFF. The full variable domain, rest sourced from reference TRBV28 and TRBJ1-1, is DVKVTQSSRYLVKRTGEKVFLECVQDMDHENMFWYRQDPGLGLRLIYFSYDVKMKEKGDIPEGYSVSREKKERFSLILESASTNQTSMYLCASWRGGLNTEAFFGQGTRLTVV.

With respect to this clonotype: One end of the junction varies from germline; a read error may be responsible. The rearrangement links TRBV2 to TRBJ2-2, with 9 bases aligning to TRBD2. The CDR3 extends over 15 amino acids. Looked up from germline, CDR1 is SNHLY and CDR2 is FYNNEI. As DNA, the CDR3 is TGTGCCAGCAGGGAAGGGGGACTAGCTAGCGGGGAGCTGTTTTTT. Protein product: CASREGGLASGELFF.

The V call is TRBV12-3 or TRBV12-4, the J call TRBJ1-2; no definite D call. The CDR3 runs to 10 residues. Between the trimmed V and J ends, which lost 6 bases and 6 bases, there was a span of 5 bases. The CDR3: CASSHNGYTF. DNA of the CDR3: TGTGCCAGCAGCCACAATGGCTACACCTTC.

The chain links TRBV10-3 to TRBJ1-2; D not certain. The CDR3 runs to 14 residues. Germline loops: CDR1 ENHRY, CDR2 SYGVKD. V lost 7 bases and J 8 bases, leaving 20 bases between the germline ends. The CDR3 protein is CAIKWDIQLFGYTF. The CDR3, as DNA: TGTGCCATCAAATGGGATATACAACTATTCGGCTACACCTTC.